Below, 14 T cell receptor beta chains from the same sample are listed, as sequenced in a study of CD8 T cells in ankylosing spondylitis. MiXCR was run by TCRdb on the 5' RACE reads, yielding one entry per CDR3 protein. The profile shows about 160,000 distinct CDR3 sequences, 15% to 20% of them singletons. Source material: blood, either unsorted or a sorted T cell fraction (not recorded which). The receptors derive from a male donor with ankylosing spondylitis or in good health (not recorded which).

This clonotype has at least ten counts. The chain combines TRBV5-1 with TRBJ2-3; 7 bases match TRBD2. J was trimmed by 4 bases and V by 4 bases; bases with no gene match: 6. This CDR3 has 14 residues. The germline gives CDR1 SGHRS, CDR2 YFSETQ. The chain's CDR3 is CASSPQTSSDTQYF. Written as DNA, the CDR3 is TGCGCCAGCAGCCCACAGACTAGCTCAGATACGCAGTATTTT.

This clonotype was observed a few times. V usage is TRBV11-2 and J usage is TRBJ2-1; 12 positions match TRBD1. Germline V gene data show CDR1 as SGHAT and CDR2 as FQNNGV. V lost 2 bases to trimming and J lost 4 bases; unmatched junction nucleotides: 9. CDR3 length equals 18 residues. CDR3 amino acids: CASSLRDRGRGGYNEQFF. The CDR3 DNA follows: TGTGCCAGCAGCTTACGGGACAGGGGGCGCGGGGGGTACAATGAGCAGTTCTTC.

In its sample, this clonotype was seen many times. The chain couples TRBV20-1 to TRBJ2-3, with 7 bases aligning to TRBD2. V dropped 6 bases and J dropped 5; count of bases not matched to a gene: 17. The CDR3 loop spans 16 amino acids. Germline CDR1 and CDR2: DFQATT and SNEGSKA (reference sequence). The CDR3 loop reads CSAKSGEGGPRDTQYF. In DNA, the CDR3 is TGCAGTGCCAAGAGTGGGGAGGGTGGACCCAGAGATACGCAGTATTTT.

This clonotype was counted at least ten times. The V and J genes are TRBV10-3 and TRBJ2-2; TRBD2 matches at 10 bases. The CDR3 contains 15 residues. With 4 bases clipped from V and 1 base from J, the junction kept 0 bases outside the gene matches. Germline CDR1 and CDR2: ENHRY and SYGVKD. The CDR3 reads CAISGTSGNTGELFF. The CDR3 nucleotides read TGTGCCATCAGTGGGACTAGCGGGAACACCGGGGAGCTGTTTTTT.

The rearrangement links TRBV28 to TRBJ2-3; either TRBD1 or TRBD2 may fit D (5 bases each). Germline CDR1 and CDR2: MDHEN and SYDVKM. With 2 bases removed from V and 2 bases from J, the gap between germline ends came to 14 bases. The CDR3 contains 16 residues. The CDR3 loop is CASSLDSGRSTDTQYF. The CDR3 nucleotides are TGTGCCAGCAGTTTAGATTCGGGACGTTCCACAGATACGCAGTATTTT.

The table lists this clonotype with many counts. The chain combines TRBV6-5 with TRBJ1-1; D remains ambiguous. Germline CDR1 MNHEY, CDR2 SVGAGI. V lost 4 bases, J lost 6 bases, and 12 bases lay in between. There are 13 residues in the CDR3. CDR3 sequence (DNA): TGTGCCAGCAGTTCGGCGGGTCGACCTGAAGCTTTCTTT. This codes for CASSSAGRPEAFF.

This clonotype occurred many times. The chain links TRBV3-1 to TRBJ2-1; TRBD1 matches 9 bases. The germline CDR1 and CDR2 sequences are LGHDT and YNNKEL (reference sequence). Trimming removed 2 bases from V and 6 bases from J; junction bases left unmatched: 2. The CDR3 spans 14 residues. CDR3 sequence reads: CASSQRDRANEQFF. In DNA form, the CDR3 reads TGTGCCAGCAGCCAACGGGACAGGGCCAATGAGCAGTTCTTC.

A few counts support this clonotype. The chain is built from TRBV18 and TRBJ2-7; 9 bases fit TRBD1. The CDR3 extends over 15 amino acids. The V gene end was trimmed by 4 bases and the J gene end by 2 bases; junction bases not matched to a gene: 6. CDR1 is KGHSH and CDR2 is LQKENI in the germline V gene. The CDR3 loop is CASSQDRGPTYEQYF. CDR3 DNA: TGTGCCAGCTCACAGGACAGGGGTCCCACCTACGAGCAGTACTTC.

This clonotype showed up many times. The chain uses TRBV10-3 and TRBJ2-7; 11 bases are a match to TRBD2. The germline V gene encodes CDR1 ENHRY and CDR2 SYGVKD. The V gene end was trimmed by 5 bases and the J gene end by 2 bases; junction bases not matched to a gene: 11. The CDR3 runs to 17 residues. This CDR3 reads CAISPSQTSGKTYEQYF. CDR3 bases: TGTGCCATCAGTCCGAGTCAGACTAGCGGGAAGACCTACGAGCAGTACTTC.

This clonotype was counted between two and nine times. The rearrangement links TRBV19 to TRBJ1-1, with 11 bases identical to TRBD1. Germline V gene data show CDR1 as LNHDA and CDR2 as SQIVND (reference sequence). Unmatched junction bases numbered 6, after V lost 5 bases and J lost 4 bases. This CDR3 is 15 amino acids long. The CDR3 protein is CASSVAGQGGTEAFF. The CDR3 DNA sequence: TGTGCCAGTAGTGTCGCGGGACAGGGGGGCACTGAAGCTTTCTTT.

This clonotype was counted many times. This sequence joins TRBV28 and TRBJ2-3, with TRBD1 matching over 10 bases. Trimming removed 6 bases from V and 4 bases from J; junction bases left unmatched: 10. This CDR3 spans 16 amino acids. The germline CDR1 and CDR2 sequences are MDHEN and SYDVKM. The CDR3 coding sequence is TGTGCCAGCAGGTTAAATCCGGGACAGGGGTCAGATACGCAGTATTTT. Translation gives CASRLNPGQGSDTQYF. Supplemented by reference TRBV28 and TRBJ2-3, the full variable domain reads DVKVTQSSRYLVKRTGEKVFLECVQDMDHENMFWYRQDPGLGLRLIYFSYDVKMKEKGDIPEGYSVSREKKERFSLILESASTNQTSMYLCASRLNPGQGSDTQYFGPGTRLTVL.

The chain uses TRBV5-1 and TRBJ2-7; D might be TRBD1 (6 bases). V dropped 2 bases and J dropped 3 bases, with 15 bases sitting between them. The CDR3 extends over 15 amino acids. Germline V CDR1 and CDR2: SGHRS, YFSETQ. The CDR3 nucleotides are TGCGCCAGCAGCTTAGCTGGGCAGGGGCTCTACGAGCAGTACTTC. Translating it yields CASSLAGQGLYEQYF.

In its sample, this clonotype was seen a few times. This chain connects TRBV20-1 to TRBJ1-1; TRBD1 matches at 7 bases. The V gene's germline CDR1 is DFQATT and CDR2 SNEGSKA (reference sequence). This CDR3 region has 15 residues. J was trimmed by 1 base and V by 3 bases; bases with no gene match: 8. The DNA for the CDR3 is TGCAGTGCTAGTGGATCGGGACAGACGAACACTGAAGCTTTCTTT. Its protein product is CSASGSGQTNTEAFF.

Many counts were recorded for this clonotype. The chain uses TRBV5-1 and TRBJ2-5, with D uncertain. This CDR3 contains 17 residues. The V and J ends lost 2 bases and 0 bases respectively, with 17 bases between them. Germline V gene sequence: CDR1 SGHRS, CDR2 YFSETQ. The CDR3, as DNA: TGCGCCAGCAGCTTTCCTTCATTCGGAGTGTACCAAGAGACCCAGTACTTC. This codes for CASSFPSFGVYQETQYF.